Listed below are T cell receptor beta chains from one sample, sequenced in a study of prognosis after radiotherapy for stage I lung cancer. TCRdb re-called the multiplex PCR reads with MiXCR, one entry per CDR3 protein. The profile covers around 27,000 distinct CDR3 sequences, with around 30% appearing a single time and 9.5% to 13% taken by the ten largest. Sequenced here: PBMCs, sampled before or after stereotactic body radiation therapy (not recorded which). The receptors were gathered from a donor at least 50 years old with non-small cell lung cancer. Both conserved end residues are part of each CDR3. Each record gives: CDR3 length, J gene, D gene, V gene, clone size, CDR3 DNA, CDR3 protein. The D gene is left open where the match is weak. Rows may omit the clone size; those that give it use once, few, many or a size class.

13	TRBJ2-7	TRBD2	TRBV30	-	TGTGCCTGGTCGCGGGGAGGGATGGGAGAGCAGTACTTC	CAWSRGGMGEQYF
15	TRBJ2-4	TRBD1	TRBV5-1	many	TGCGCCAGCAGCCCAAACACAGGGGCCCAAAACATTCAGTACTTC	CASSPNTGAQNIQYF
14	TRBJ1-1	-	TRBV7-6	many	TGTGCCAGCAGCTTACAGGGGATGAACACTGAAGCTTTCTTT	CASSLQGMNTEAFF
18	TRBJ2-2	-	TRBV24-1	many	TGTGCCACCAGTGATCTCCGGTCCTCCAGAGGCGACACCGGGGAGCTGTTTTTT	CATSDLRSSRGDTGELFF
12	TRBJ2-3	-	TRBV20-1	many	TGCAGCGCCTCGGACAGCCAACTTACGCAGTATTTT	CSASDSQLTQYF
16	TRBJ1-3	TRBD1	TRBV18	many	TGTGCCAGCTCACAACCGGGACAGTTCTCTGGAAACACCATATATTTT	CASSQPGQFSGNTIYF
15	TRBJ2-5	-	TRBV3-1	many	TGTGCCAGCAGCCAAGATCTGGTGGCCAGAGAGACCCAGTACTTC	CASSQDLVARETQYF
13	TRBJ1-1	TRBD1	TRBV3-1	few	TGTGCCAGCAGCGGGGGGGGGACAGCTGAAGCTTTCTTT	CASSGGGTAEAFF
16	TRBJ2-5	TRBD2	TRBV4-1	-	TGCGCCAGCAGCAGGACTAGCGGGAGGCAAGTGGAGACCCATTACTTC	CASSRTSGRQVETHYF
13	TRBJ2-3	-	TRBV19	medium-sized	TGTGCCAGTAGTTACAGCCACACAGATACGCAGTATTTT	CASSYSHTDTQYF
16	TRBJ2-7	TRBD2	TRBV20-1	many	TGCAGTGCGAGGCCCCTTTACGACAGCGGGGAAGGCGAGCAGTACTTC	CSARPLYDSGEGEQYF
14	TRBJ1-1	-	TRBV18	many	TGTGCCAGCTCACCAAGGCAGGGGATACCTGAAGCTTTCTTT	CASSPRQGIPEAFF
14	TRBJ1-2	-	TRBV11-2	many	TGTGCCAGCAGTACGCGGATCATTAACTATGGCTACACCTTC	CASSTRIINYGYTF
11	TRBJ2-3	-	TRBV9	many	TGTGCCAGCAGCAAAACTGATACGCAGTATTTT	CASSKTDTQYF
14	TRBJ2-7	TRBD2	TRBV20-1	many	TGCAGTGCCAGGAAAATCGGGACTAGCTACGAGCAGTACTTC	CSARKIGTSYEQYF
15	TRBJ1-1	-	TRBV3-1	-	TGTGCCATCAGCCACCCCGGACAAATGAACACCGAAGCTTTCTTT	CAISHPGQMNTEAFF
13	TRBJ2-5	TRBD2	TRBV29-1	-	TGCAGCGCCGATAGCGGGATGGGGGAGACCCAGTACTTC	CSADSGMGETQYF
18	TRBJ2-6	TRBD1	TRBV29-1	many	TGCAGCGTTGAAGACCGGGGACAGGGAGCCTCTGGGGCCAACGTCCTGACTTTC	CSVEDRGQGASGANVLTF
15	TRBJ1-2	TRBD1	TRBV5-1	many	TGCGCCAGCAGCCTGGGACAGGGGGCTCTCTATGGCTACACCTTC	CASSLGQGALYGYTF
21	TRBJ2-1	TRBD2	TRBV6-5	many	TGTGCCAGCAGTTACTCTTTTAGCGGGAGGGCCCTCCCCAGCTCCTACAATGAGCAGTTCTTC	CASSYSFSGRALPSSYNEQFF
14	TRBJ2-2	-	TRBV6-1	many	TGTGCCACCAAAGACAGGATGAACACCGGGGAGCTGTTTTTT	CATKDRMNTGELFF
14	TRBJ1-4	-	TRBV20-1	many	TGCAGTGCTAGAGCCGGGGCCTCGACTGAAAAACTGTTTTTT	CSARAGASTEKLFF
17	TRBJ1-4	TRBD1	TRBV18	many	TGTGCCAGCTCACCATCAGGGGGCGCGGCCGGGGGCGAAAAACTGTTTTTT	CASSPSGGAAGGEKLFF
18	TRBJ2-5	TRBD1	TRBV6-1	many	TGTGCCAGCACCATTACTCTACTCAGGGGGCATTTTAGTGAGACCCAGTACTTC	CASTITLLRGHFSETQYF
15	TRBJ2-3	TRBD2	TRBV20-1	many	TGCAGTGCTACCACCCTAGCGGGGGGGGTGGATACGCAGTATTTT	CSATTLAGGVDTQYF
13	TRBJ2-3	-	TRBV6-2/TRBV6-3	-	TGTGCCAGCAACCGGGGCCTGGGACATACGCAGTATTTT	CASNRGLGHTQYF
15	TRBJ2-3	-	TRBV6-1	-	TGTGCCAGCAGTCCGTCTGGCATCGCATCGGATACTCAGTATTTT	CASSPSGIASDTQYF